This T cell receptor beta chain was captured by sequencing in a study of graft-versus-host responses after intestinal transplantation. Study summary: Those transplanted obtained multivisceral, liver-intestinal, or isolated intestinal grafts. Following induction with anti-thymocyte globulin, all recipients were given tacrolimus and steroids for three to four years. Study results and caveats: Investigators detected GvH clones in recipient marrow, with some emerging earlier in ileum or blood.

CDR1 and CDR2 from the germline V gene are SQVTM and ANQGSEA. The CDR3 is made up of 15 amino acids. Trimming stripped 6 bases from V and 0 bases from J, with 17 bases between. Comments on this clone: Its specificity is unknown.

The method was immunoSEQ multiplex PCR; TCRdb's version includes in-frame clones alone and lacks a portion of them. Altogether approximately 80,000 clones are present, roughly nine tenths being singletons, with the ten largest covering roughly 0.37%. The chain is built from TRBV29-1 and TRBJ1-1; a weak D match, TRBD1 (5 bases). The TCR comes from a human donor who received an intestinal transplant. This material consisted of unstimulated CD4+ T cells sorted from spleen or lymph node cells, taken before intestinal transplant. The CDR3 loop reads CSVSYRGEMNTEAFF. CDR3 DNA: TGCAGCGTATCATATCGGGGGGAAATGAACACTGAAGCTTTCTTT.